This T cell receptor beta chain was observed in a study of spatial heterogeneity in lung cancer. Time point: sample taken at primary tumor resection. This clonotype was counted ten times or more. TCRdb reprocessed the 5' RACE reads via MiXCR and lists one record per CDR3 protein. The sample has 45,000 to 55,000 distinct CDR3 sequences, roughly 5.7% seen once. Germline CDR1 is SGHRS and CDR2 is YFSETQ. The V end lost 3 bases, the J end lost 6 bases, and 16 bases lay between the germline ends. The CDR3 totals 15 residues. This receptor was obtained from a male donor with early-stage non-small cell lung cancer. The rearrangement links TRBV5-1 to TRBJ2-1; a possible D gene is TRBD2 (6 bases). Sequenced here: PBMCs, sampled at surgery. The CDR3 sequence: CASSYSGPNRNEQFF. The DNA of the CDR3 is TGCGCCAGCAGCTATAGCGGCCCCAACCGCAATGAGCAGTTCTTC.